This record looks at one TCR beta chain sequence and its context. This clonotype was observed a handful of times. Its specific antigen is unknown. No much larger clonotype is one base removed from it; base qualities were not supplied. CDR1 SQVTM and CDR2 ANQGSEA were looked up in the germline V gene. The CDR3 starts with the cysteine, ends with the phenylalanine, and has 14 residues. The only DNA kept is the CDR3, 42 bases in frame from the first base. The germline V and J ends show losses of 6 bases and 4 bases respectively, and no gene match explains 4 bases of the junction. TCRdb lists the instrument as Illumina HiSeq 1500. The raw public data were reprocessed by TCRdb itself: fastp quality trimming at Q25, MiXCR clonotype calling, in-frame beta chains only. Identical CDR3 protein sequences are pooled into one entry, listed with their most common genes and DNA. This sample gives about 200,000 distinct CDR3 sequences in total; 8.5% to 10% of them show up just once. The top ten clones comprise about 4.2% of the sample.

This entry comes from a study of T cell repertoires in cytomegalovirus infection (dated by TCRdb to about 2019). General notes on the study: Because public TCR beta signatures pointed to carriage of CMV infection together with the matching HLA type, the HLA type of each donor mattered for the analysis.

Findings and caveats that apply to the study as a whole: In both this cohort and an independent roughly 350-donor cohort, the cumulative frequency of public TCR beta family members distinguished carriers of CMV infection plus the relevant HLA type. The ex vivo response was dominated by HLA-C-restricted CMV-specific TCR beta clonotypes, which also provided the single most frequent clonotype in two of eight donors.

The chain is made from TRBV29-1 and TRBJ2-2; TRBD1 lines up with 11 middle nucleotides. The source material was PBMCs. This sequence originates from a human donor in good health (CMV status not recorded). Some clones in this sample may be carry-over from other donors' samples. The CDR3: CSVWTGGSTGELFF. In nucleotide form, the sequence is TGCAGCGTCTGGACAGGGGGCTCCACCGGGGAGCTGTTTTTT.